This T cell receptor beta chain was documented in a study of identical twins. This clonotype occurred a few times. TCRdb analysed the 5' RACE reads with MiXCR anew, one entry per CDR3 protein. The sample records 550,000 to 700,000 distinct CDR3 sequences, approximately 10% being singletons. In addition, the sample was reused for a study of yellow fever vaccine responses in identical twins.

Sequencing input: PBMCs. This receptor was identified in a woman under 30 in good health.

DNA of the CDR3: TGCGCCAGCAGCTTTGGGACGCTCCAAGAGACCCAGTACTTC. It specifies CASSFGTLQETQYF. J is TRBJ2-5 and V is TRBV5-1; D tentatively reads TRBD1 or TRBD2 (5 bases each). The V end lost 2 bases, the J end lost 1 base, and 9 bases lay between the germline ends. CDR1 and CDR2 (germline): SGHRS, YFSETQ. The CDR3 totals 14 residues.